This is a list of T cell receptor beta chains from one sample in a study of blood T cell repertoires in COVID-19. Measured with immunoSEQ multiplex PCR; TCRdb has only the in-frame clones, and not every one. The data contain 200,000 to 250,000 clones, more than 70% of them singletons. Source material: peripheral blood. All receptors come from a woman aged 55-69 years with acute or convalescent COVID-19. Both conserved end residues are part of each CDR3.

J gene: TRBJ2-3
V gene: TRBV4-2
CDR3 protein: CASSQDPGGLASTDTQYF

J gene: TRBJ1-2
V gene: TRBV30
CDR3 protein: CAWSNPGQRYGYTF

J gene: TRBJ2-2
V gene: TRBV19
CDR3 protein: CASTPRDRANTGELFF

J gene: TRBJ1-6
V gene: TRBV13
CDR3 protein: CASSTGSSYNSPLHF

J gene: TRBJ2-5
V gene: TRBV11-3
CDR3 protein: CASSLGLAGQETQYF

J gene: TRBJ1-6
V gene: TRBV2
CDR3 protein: CASSVGQGYNSPLHF

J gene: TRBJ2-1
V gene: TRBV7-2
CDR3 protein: CASSRPGDFYNEQFF

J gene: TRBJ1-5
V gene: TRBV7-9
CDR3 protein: CASSLGAGRARENQPQHF

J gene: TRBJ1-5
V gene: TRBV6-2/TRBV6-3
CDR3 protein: CASSPLRQGGNQPQHF

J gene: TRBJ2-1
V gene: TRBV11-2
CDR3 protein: CASSFNSGRLGYNEQFF

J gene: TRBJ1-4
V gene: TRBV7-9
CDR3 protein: CASSFYGGSLFF

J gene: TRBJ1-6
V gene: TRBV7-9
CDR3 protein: CASRATGVSSPLHF

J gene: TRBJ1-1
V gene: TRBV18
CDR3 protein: CASSPKGVSDNTEAFF

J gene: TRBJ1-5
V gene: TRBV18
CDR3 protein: CASSPGADQPQHF

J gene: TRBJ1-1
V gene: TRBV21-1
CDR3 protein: CASSNGTGETEAFF

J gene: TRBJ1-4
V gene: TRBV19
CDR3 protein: CASSMGGGPTNEKLFF

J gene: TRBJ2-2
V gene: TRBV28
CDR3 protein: CASRDRGTGELFF

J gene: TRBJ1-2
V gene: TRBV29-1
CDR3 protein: CSVKGNSAEGYTF

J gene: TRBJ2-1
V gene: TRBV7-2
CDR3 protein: CASSDRLAGPGERFF

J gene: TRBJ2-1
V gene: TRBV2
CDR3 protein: CASSDWGQVYNEQFF

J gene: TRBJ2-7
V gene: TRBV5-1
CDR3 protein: CASSSASGTSSYEQYF

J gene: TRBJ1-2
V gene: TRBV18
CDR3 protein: CASSEGLDYGYTF

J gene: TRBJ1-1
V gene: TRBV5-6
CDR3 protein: CASSRRGDDTEAFF

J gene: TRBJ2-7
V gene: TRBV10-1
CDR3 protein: CASSEGPQSSYEQYF

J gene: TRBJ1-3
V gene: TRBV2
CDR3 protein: CASSEASRSSGNTIYF

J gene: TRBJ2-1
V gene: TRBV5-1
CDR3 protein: CASSPRLAGGQTFNDNEQFF

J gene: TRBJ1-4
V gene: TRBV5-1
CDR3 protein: CASSFTVTNEKLFF

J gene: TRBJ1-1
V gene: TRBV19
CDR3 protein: CASRRNTEAFF

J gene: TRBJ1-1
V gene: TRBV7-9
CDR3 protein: CASSGGAYTEAFF

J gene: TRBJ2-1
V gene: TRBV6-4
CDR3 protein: CASRGPRREFYNEQFF

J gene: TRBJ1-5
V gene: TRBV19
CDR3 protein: CASSIGEMGNQPQHF

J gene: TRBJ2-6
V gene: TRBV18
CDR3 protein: CASSPRDRASGANVLTF

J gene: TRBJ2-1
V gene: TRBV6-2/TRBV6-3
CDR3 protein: CASSQGGQGANEQFF

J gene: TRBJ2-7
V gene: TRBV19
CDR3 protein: CASRDRFYEQYF

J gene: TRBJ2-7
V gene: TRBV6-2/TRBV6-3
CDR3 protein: CASSFQRNYEQYF

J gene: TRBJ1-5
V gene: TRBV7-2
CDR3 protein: CASSLAGTGLVDQPQHF

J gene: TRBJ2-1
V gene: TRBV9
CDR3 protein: CASSVAFNEQFF

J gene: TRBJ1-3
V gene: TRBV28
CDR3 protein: CASTEEISGNTIYF

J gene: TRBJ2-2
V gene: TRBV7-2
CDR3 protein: CASSQALATGELFF

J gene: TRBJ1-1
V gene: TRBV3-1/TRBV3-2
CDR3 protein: CASSPGVQKNTEAFF

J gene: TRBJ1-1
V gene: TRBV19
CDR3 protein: CASQMRRGGAGNTEAFF

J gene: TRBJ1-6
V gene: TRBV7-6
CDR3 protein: CASSLVTVGNSPLHF

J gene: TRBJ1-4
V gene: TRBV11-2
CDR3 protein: CASSSDRDGEKLFF